The sample holds a few counts of the clone carrying this TCR beta chain. Antigen unknown. The sample originates from a study of blood T cells in healthy people across ages. A second roughly 7 to 12 cycle PCR used barcoded and J-beta primers. Unique molecular identifiers of 12 random nucleotides labeled each cDNA. TCRdb independently ran MiXCR on the 5' RACE reads; one entry per CDR3 protein. Of 850,000 or so distinct CDR3 sequences listed, under 30% are singletons. The donors, aged roughly 6 to 90, were healthy Caucasians from Russia. Every donor provided ten milliliters of peripheral blood. Study results and limitations: Long-lived donors carried more naive CD4+ cells and greater diversity than aged donors.

The TCR was taken from an elderly woman in good health. The specimen was blood.

The CDR3 here is CASRWGGSRSEQYF. The DNA for the CDR3 is TGTGCCAGCAGGTGGGGGGGCTCTAGGAGTGAGCAGTACTTC. V is TRBV28 and J is TRBJ2-7; perhaps TRBD2 as D (7 bases). Germline V CDR1 and CDR2: MDHEN, SYDVKM. CDR3 length: 14 residues. V was shortened by 6 bases and J by 7 bases, with 19 bases between the two germline ends.